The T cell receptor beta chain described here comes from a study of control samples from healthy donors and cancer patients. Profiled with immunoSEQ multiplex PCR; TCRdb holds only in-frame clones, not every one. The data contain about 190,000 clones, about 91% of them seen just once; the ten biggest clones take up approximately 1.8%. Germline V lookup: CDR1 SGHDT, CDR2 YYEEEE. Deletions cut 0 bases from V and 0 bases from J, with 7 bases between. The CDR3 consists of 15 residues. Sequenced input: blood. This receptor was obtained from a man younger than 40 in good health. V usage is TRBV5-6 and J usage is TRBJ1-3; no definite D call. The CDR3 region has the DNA TGTGCCAGCAGCTTGGGGCATAACTCTGGAAACACCATATATTTT. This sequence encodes CASSLGHNSGNTIYF. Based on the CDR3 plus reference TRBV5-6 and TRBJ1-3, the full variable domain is DAGVTQSPTHLIKTRGQQVTLRCSPKSGHDTVSWYQQALGQGPQFIFQYYEEEERQRGNFPDRFSGHQFPNYSSELNVNALLLGDSALYLCASSLGHNSGNTIYFGEGSWLTVV.